The source of this T cell receptor beta chain is a study of cytomegalovirus exposure and HLA in healthy donors. Notes on the study in general: The study listed roughly 160 cytomegalovirus-associated TCR beta chains. It was confirmed in vitro that a few of the CMV-associated chains were specific for CMV antigens. Subsequent analysis of the 120 or so validation repertoires found a tendency for first-cohort TCR clusters to co-occur. Most TCR sequences were rare, but some public TCRs occurred in many donors.

Clones were read by immunoSEQ multiplex PCR, and TCRdb kept only the in-frame ones, dropping some. The sample includes 150,000 to 200,000 clones, 84% of them seen just once. The germline CDR1 and CDR2 sequences are SNHLY and FYNNEI. This CDR3 region has 13 residues. V was cut by 0 bases and J by 6 bases, with 9 bases left in between. In this sample, this clone turned up a few times. Its antigen is undetermined. Material: PBMCs. The receptor comes from a man younger than 30 in good health and CMV-seropositive. The rearrangement links TRBV2 to TRBJ2-7; D is perhaps TRBD2 (5 bases). CDR3 loop: CASSEARVTEQYF. In DNA, the CDR3 is TGTGCCAGCAGTGAAGCGCGGGTTACCGAGCAGTACTTC.